What follows are 25 T cell receptor beta chains derived from one specimen sequenced in a study of naive and memory T cell subsets. Two oligonucleotides, mixed equimolar, formed the beta constant-region primer covering TRBC1 and TRBC2. MiXCR, run by TCRdb on the UMI-ligation and nested PCR reads, gives a single entry per CDR3 protein. The repertoire holds 65,000 to 85,000 distinct CDR3 sequences, with 13% as singletons. The sample taken for sequencing was central memory CD4+ T cells from blood. Source of these receptors: a human donor in good health.

Only a few counts were recorded for this clonotype. The V gene is TRBV20-1, the J gene TRBJ1-1; D ambiguous. In germline, CDR1 is DFQATT, CDR2 SNEGSKA (reference sequence). This CDR3 spans 13 amino acids. Written as DNA, the CDR3 is TGCAGGGGCACTATTGGTATGAACACTGAAGCTTTCTTT. Residues: CRGTIGMNTEAFF.

This clonotype was detected ten times or more. J is TRBJ2-1 and V is TRBV5-1; D is uncertain. This CDR3 comprises 13 residues. In germline, CDR1 is SGHRS, CDR2 YFSETQ. Between the trimmed V and J ends, which lost 1 base and 6 bases, there was a span of 8 bases. The CDR3 loop reads CASSLRGGNEQFF. The CDR3 coding sequence is TGCGCCAGCAGCTTGCGAGGCGGCAATGAGCAGTTCTTC.

This clonotype was seen a handful of times. V and J are TRBV2 and TRBJ2-3; the D call may be TRBD1 or TRBD2 (5 bases each). The CDR3 has 17 residues. Germline loops: CDR1 SNHLY, CDR2 FYNNEI. The V and J ends lost 4 bases and 1 base respectively, with 18 bases between them. This chain's CDR3 is CASSGRQGPEGTDTQYF. The CDR3 DNA reads TGTGCCAGCAGTGGCCGCCAGGGACCCGAGGGCACAGATACGCAGTATTTT.

Only a few counts were recorded for this clonotype. The V gene is TRBV27, the J gene TRBJ2-3; TRBD2 aligns across 9 bases. V lost 2 bases, J lost 3 bases, and 3 bases stayed unmatched. CDR1 and CDR2 from the germline V gene are MNHEY and SMNVEV (reference sequence). The CDR3 runs 15 residues. The CDR3: CASSLGSGSTDTQYF. The CDR3 DNA reads TGTGCCAGCAGTTTAGGTAGCGGGAGTACAGATACGCAGTATTTT.

This clonotype was picked up many times. The chain uses TRBV6-1 and TRBJ2-7, with 9 bases aligning to TRBD1. Germline V gene sequence: CDR1 MNHNS, CDR2 SASEGT. With V trimmed by 8 bases and J by 3 bases, 5 bases remained unmatched. The CDR3 is 13 residues long. CDR3 nucleotide sequence: TGTGCCAGCGAACCGGGACAGGGCTACGAGCAGTACTTC. It specifies CASEPGQGYEQYF.

This clonotype occurred a few times. The chain carries TRBV5-1 and TRBJ2-2; D is undetermined. The V end lost 2 bases, the J end lost 4 bases, and 9 bases lay between the germline ends. Germline CDR1 and CDR2: SGHRS and YFSETQ. CDR3 length equals 14 residues. The CDR3 sequence is CASSFGPPTGELFF. The CDR3 DNA reads TGCGCCAGCAGCTTTGGACCGCCCACCGGGGAGCTGTTTTTT.

The chain has TRBV2 and TRBJ2-3; the match to TRBD1 covers 7 bases. This CDR3 is 14 amino acids long. The germline V gene has CDR1 SNHLY and CDR2 FYNNEI. V was pared by 3 bases and J by 1 base, with 1 base of the junction left unmatched. CDR3 DNA sequence: TGTGCCAGCAGTGATGGGACAGGCACAGATACGCAGTATTTT. The encoded protein is CASSDGTGTDTQYF.

This clonotype was detected ten times or more. One end of the junction does not line up with germline, which may come from a read error. The chain couples TRBV7-2 to TRBJ2-5; D possibly corresponds to TRBD2 (6 bases). CDR3 length: 13 residues. From germline, CDR1 is SGHTA and CDR2 FQGNSA. The CDR3 DNA reads TGTGCCAGCAGCTTAGCGTGGAGGGACTTTCTTAACTTC. Amino acid sequence: CASSLAWRDFLNF.

This clonotype was counted ten times or more. The chain joins TRBV7-2 to TRBJ2-5; 9 nucleotides agree with TRBD2. In germline, CDR1 is SGHTA, CDR2 FQGNSA. The CDR3 totals 15 residues. V shed 5 bases, J shed 2 bases, and the junction held 6 bases outside the gene matches. The chain's CDR3 is CASSRPLAGQETQYF. CDR3 DNA sequence: TGTGCCAGCAGCCGCCCACTAGCGGGTCAAGAGACCCAGTACTTC.

In its sample, this clonotype was seen a few times. The rearrangement links TRBV7-9 to TRBJ2-1, with D perhaps matching TRBD2 (5 bases). V was cut by 5 bases and J by 3 bases, with 20 bases left in between. Germline V gives CDR1 SEHNR, CDR2 FQNEAQ (reference sequence). The CDR3 contains 17 residues. Written as DNA, the CDR3 is TGTGCCAGCAGCCAGTTGGCTAGCCTCGACGGCTACAATGAGCAGTTCTTC. This sequence encodes CASSQLASLDGYNEQFF.

This chain connects TRBV3-1 to TRBJ1-1; 8 positions match TRBD1. Germline V gene data show CDR1 as LGHDT and CDR2 as YNNKEL (reference sequence). This CDR3 is built from 14 residues. Trimming took 2 bases from V and 4 from J; bases not matched to a gene: 3. The CDR3 sequence: CASSQLTGGTEAFF. DNA for the CDR3: TGTGCCAGCAGCCAACTTACAGGGGGCACTGAAGCTTTCTTT.

This chain joins TRBV6-5 and TRBJ1-5, with D uncertain. The CDR3 has 13 amino acids. CDR1 and CDR2 from the germline V gene are MNHEY and SVGAGI. V was trimmed by 5 bases and J by 6 bases, leaving 11 bases between them. This CDR3 is CASSTGPTQPQHF. The CDR3 bases are TGTGCCAGCAGTACCGGACCCACTCAGCCCCAGCATTTT.

The chain employs TRBV29-1 and TRBJ2-7; D may match TRBD1 or TRBD2 (6 bases each). The CDR3 spans 14 residues. Germline V lookup: CDR1 SQVTM, CDR2 ANQGSEA. Trimming pared 6 bases from V and 7 bases from J, leaving 22 bases between. CDR3 sequence (DNA): TGCAGCGTCCGCCGGGGGCAGGGAATAGGTGAGCAGTACTTC. This codes for CSVRRGQGIGEQYF.

This clonotype was found a few times. This chain joins TRBV7-7 and TRBJ2-5; D might be TRBD2 (5 bases). The V gene's germline CDR1 is SSHAT and CDR2 FNYEAQ (reference sequence). The V and J ends lost 5 bases and 4 bases respectively, with 14 bases between them. CDR3 length: 14 residues. As DNA, the CDR3 is TGTGCCAGCAGCCCCGGACTTACTGGAGAGACCCAGTACTTC. Translation: CASSPGLTGETQYF. Variable domain in full (rest from reference TRBV7-7 and TRBJ2-5): GAGVSQSPRYKVTKRGQDVTLRCDPISSHATLYWYQQALGQGPEFLTYFNYEAQPDKSGLPSDRFSAERPEGSISTLTIQRTEQRDSAMYRCASSPGLTGETQYFGPGTRLLVL.

This clonotype has only a few counts. The chain couples TRBV7-2 to TRBJ1-2, with D unclear. With 2 bases removed from V and 0 bases from J, the gap between germline ends came to 13 bases. Looked up from germline, CDR1 is SGHTA and CDR2 is FQGNSA. This CDR3 region has 16 residues. CDR3 in DNA: TGTGCCAGCAGCTTATCATTGCTCGACACTAACTATGGCTACACCTTC. Translating it yields CASSLSLLDTNYGYTF.

The chain is built from TRBV6-2 or TRBV6-3 and TRBJ2-5, with 10 nucleotides matching TRBD2. The CDR3 is 15 residues long. J lost 12 bases, V lost 5 bases, and 15 bases had no gene match. Germline values: CDR1 MNHEY, CDR2 SVGEGT. CDR3 loop: CASSRSPTSGRLEYF. CDR3 nucleotides: TGTGCCAGCAGTCGCTCTCCGACTAGCGGGCGACTGGAGTACTTC.

This clonotype was observed at least ten times. The chain has TRBV29-1 and TRBJ1-2; 7 positions match TRBD1. CDR1 is SQVTM, CDR2 ANQGSEA, per germline. The CDR3 totals 12 residues. V lost 4 bases, J lost 4 bases, and 3 bases stayed unmatched. The CDR3 DNA sequence: TGCAGCGTTGGACAGGGTGTCTATGGCTACACCTTC. It yields the protein CSVGQGVYGYTF.

This clonotype was observed a handful of times. The chain links TRBV11-2 to TRBJ1-1, with D hard to call. Trimming removed 5 bases at V and 1 base at J, with 11 bases between. CDR3 length equals 14 residues. Germline V gene data show CDR1 as SGHAT and CDR2 as FQNNGV. Written as DNA, the CDR3 is TGTGCCAGCAGCCCTACTAGTCGGAACACTGAAGCTTTCTTT. As protein: CASSPTSRNTEAFF.

This clonotype was recorded a few times. The gene calls are TRBV20-1 and TRBJ1-3; a possible D gene is TRBD1 (6 bases). From germline, CDR1 is DFQATT and CDR2 SNEGSKA (reference sequence). CDR3 size: 14 residues. Trimming cost V 4 bases and J 0 bases, with 10 bases left between them. CDR3 nucleotide sequence: TGCAGTGCTACCCGGGACAACTCTGGAAACACCATATATTTT. Translated: CSATRDNSGNTIYF.

This clonotype was counted only a few times. This sequence joins TRBV2 and TRBJ2-1; no clear D gene. With 4 bases removed from V and 3 bases from J, the gap between germline ends came to 13 bases. The CDR3 consists of 15 residues. CDR1 is SNHLY, CDR2 FYNNEI, per germline. This CDR3 reads CASSGVSSRYNEQFF. In DNA form, the CDR3 reads TGTGCCAGCAGTGGGGTTAGCTCACGCTACAATGAGCAGTTCTTC.

This clonotype was seen a few times. J is TRBJ1-1 and V is TRBV29-1, with a possible D match to TRBD1 (5 bases). The germline V gene encodes CDR1 SQVTM and CDR2 ANQGSEA. CDR3 size: 15 residues. V dropped 6 bases and J dropped 7 bases, with 24 bases sitting between them. The CDR3 sequence is CSVSARRGGADEAFF. The CDR3 coding sequence is TGCAGCGTCTCAGCCCGGCGGGGAGGGGCCGATGAAGCTTTCTTT.

This clonotype has more than one count but fewer than ten. The chain recombines TRBV2 with TRBJ1-1, with D hard to call. CDR1 and CDR2 from the germline V gene are SNHLY and FYNNEI. V was cut by 4 bases and J by 1 base, with 7 bases left in between. The CDR3 runs 13 residues. The CDR3 DNA is TGTGCCAGCAGTGTGGCGGAGAACACTGAAGCTTTCTTT. Amino acids: CASSVAENTEAFF.

The chain couples TRBV6-2 or TRBV6-3 to TRBJ2-6; no reliable D call. The V end was cut by 0 bases, the J end by 0 bases, with 9 bases between. CDR3 length equals 17 residues. Germline values: CDR1 MNHEY, CDR2 SVGEGT. CDR3 nucleotides: TGTGCCAGCAGTTACTCGACGCAGAACTCTGGGGCCAACGTCCTGACTTTC. Residues: CASSYSTQNSGANVLTF.

The V and J genes are TRBV6-5 and TRBJ2-3, with 7 nucleotides matching TRBD2. The CDR3 has 15 amino acids. Germline loops: CDR1 MNHEY, CDR2 SVGAGI. The trim removed 3 bases at V and 0 bases at J, leaving 3 bases unmatched. The DNA of the CDR3 is TGTGCCAGCAGTTATCAGCGGGAAAGCACAGATACGCAGTATTTT. Translated, it gives CASSYQRESTDTQYF.

This clonotype came up many times. The CDR3 sequence is CASSLGGPASSYEQYF. The CDR3 coding sequence is TGTGCCAGCAGCTTAGGGGGACCGGCAAGCTCCTACGAGCAGTACTTC. The chain is built from TRBV11-2 and TRBJ2-7; D could derive from TRBD1 or TRBD2 (5 bases each). The CDR3 consists of 16 residues. The germline V gene has CDR1 SGHAT and CDR2 FQNNGV. Trimming took 1 base from V and 0 from J, leaving 13 bases between them.